In this sample, the clone carrying this T cell receptor (beta chain) turned up many times. Its antigen remains unknown. CDR3 length: 14 amino acids. Trimming took off 4 bases at V and 5 bases at J, with 15 bases between the two ends. Germline values: CDR1 SGDLS, CDR2 YYNGEE. TCRdb reprocessed the 5' RACE reads with MiXCR, giving one entry per CDR3 protein. The sample records over 75,000 distinct CDR3 sequences, roughly 8.8% being singletons. This sample is drawn from a study of CD8 T cells in ankylosing spondylitis. Study conclusions and caveats: For ankylosing spondylitis blood, a TCR beta motif of about eight highly homologous variants appeared characteristic. As reported, disease-linked clones showed significant enrichment in matched ankylosing spondylitis synovial fluid.

The chain combines TRBV9 with TRBJ2-5; no reliable D call. Sequenced input: blood, either unsorted or a sorted T cell fraction (not recorded which). This TCR was recovered from a male donor with ankylosing spondylitis or in good health (not recorded which). For the CDR3, the DNA is TGTGCCAGCAGCCCCCTGGGATACCGGGAGACCCAGTACTTC. Amino acid sequence: CASSPLGYRETQYF.